The clone carrying this TCR beta chain was seen at least ten times. Its antigen remains unknown. Under 3 months was the duration of disease in ophthalmopathy patients, who also had a Clinical Activity Score of at least 3 and a NOSPECS grade of at least 4. The PBMCs studied were ones that came from about 10 ml fresh peripheral blood. These data come from a study of T cells in Graves' hyperthyroidism and ophthalmopathy. Study findings and constraints: Most expanded thyroid clonotypes above 0.001 recurred in blood.

The junction had 7 bases not matched to a gene; V was cut back by 5 bases and J by 6 bases. The germline V gene has CDR1 SGHRS and CDR2 YFSETQ. The length of the CDR3 is 15 residues. Authors of the study amplified TCR beta CDR3 regions from RNA transcripts. First-round RT-PCR of the TCR CDR3 relied on the HTBI primer set. From the multiplex PCR reads, TCRdb called clonotypes with MiXCR, one entry per CDR3 protein. The profile shows 560,000 or so distinct CDR3 sequences, less than 20% of them singletons. J is TRBJ1-6 and V is TRBV5-1; TRBD1 matches at 8 bases. The sequence derives from a middle-aged man with Graves' ophthalmopathy. Material for sequencing was blood. CDR3 nucleotides: TGCGCCAGCAGGGTAGGACAGGGCGCTAATTCACCCCTCCACTTT. This sequence encodes CASRVGQGANSPLHF.